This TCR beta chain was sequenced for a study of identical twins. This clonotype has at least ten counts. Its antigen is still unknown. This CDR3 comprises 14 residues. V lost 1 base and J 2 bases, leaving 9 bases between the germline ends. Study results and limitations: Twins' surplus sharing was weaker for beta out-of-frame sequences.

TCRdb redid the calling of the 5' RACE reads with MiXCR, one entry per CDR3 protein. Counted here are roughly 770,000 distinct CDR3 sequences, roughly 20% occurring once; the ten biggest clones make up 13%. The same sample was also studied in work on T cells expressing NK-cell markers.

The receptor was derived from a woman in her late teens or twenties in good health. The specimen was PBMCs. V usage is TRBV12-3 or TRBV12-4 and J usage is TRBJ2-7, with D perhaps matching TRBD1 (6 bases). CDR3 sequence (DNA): TGTGCCAGCAGTTTAGGGGGACACACCTACGAGCAGTACTTC. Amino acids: CASSLGGHTYEQYF.